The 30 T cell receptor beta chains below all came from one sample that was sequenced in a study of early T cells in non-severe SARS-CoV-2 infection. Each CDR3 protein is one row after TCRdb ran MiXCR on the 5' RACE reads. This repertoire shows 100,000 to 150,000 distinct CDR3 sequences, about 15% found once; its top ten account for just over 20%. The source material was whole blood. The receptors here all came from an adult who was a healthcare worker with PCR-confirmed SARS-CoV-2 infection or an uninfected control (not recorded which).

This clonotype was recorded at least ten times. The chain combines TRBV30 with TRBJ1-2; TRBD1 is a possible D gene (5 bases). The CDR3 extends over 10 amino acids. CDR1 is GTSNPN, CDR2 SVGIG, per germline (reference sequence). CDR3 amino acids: CASGPNGYTF. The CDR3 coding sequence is TGTGCTTCGGGGCCCAATGGCTACACCTTC.

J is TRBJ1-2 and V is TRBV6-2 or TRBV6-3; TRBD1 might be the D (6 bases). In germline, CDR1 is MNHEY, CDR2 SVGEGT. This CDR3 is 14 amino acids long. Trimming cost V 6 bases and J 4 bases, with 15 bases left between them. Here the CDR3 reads CASSRRDTIYGYTF. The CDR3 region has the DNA TGTGCCAGCAGCCGGAGGGACACTATCTATGGCTACACCTTC.

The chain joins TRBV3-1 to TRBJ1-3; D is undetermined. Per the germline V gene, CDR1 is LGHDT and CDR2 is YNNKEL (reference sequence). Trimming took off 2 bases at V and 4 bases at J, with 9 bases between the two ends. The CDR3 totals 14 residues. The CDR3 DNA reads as TGTGCCAGCAGCCAACGAGGATCCGGAAACACCATATATTTT. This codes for CASSQRGSGNTIYF.

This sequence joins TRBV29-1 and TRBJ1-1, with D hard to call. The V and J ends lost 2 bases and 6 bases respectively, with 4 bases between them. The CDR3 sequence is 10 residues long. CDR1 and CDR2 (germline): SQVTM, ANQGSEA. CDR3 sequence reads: CSVENPEAFF. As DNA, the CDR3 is TGCAGCGTTGAAAACCCTGAAGCTTTCTTT.

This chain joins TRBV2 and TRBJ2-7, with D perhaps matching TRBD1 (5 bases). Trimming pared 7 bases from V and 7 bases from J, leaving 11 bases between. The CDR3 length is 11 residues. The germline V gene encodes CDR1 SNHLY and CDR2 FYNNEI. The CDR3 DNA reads TGTGCCAGCACCACAGGTCGGGAGCAGTACTTC. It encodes CASTTGREQYF.

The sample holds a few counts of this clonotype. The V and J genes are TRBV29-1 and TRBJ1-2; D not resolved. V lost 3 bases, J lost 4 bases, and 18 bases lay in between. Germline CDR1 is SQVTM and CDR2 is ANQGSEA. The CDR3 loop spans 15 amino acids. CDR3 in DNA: TGCAGCGTTGACTCCCTACATCCGGGAGGCTATGGCTACACCTTC. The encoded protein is CSVDSLHPGGYGYTF.

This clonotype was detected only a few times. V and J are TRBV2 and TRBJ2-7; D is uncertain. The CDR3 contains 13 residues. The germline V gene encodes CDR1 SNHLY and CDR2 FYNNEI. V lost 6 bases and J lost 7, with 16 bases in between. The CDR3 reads CASSQSASREQYF. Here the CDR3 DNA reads TGTGCCAGCAGCCAAAGCGCCTCTCGGGAGCAGTACTTC. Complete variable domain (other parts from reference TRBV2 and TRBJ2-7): EPEVTQTPSHQVTQMGQEVILRCVPISNHLYFYWYRQILGQKVEFLVSFYNNEISEKSEIFDDQFSVERPDGSNFTLKIRSTKLEDSAMYFCASSQSASREQYFGPGTRLTVT.

CDR3 sequence (DNA): TGCGCCAGCAGCCAAGTTCCGGGGGGGGCGGAAAAACTGTTTTTT. Amino acids: CASSQVPGGAEKLFF. The genes are TRBV4-1 and TRBJ1-4, with D possibly matching TRBD1 (6 bases). V was cut by 1 base and J by 8 bases, with 14 bases left in between. Germline CDR1 and CDR2: MGHRA and YSYEKL. The CDR3 runs 15 residues.

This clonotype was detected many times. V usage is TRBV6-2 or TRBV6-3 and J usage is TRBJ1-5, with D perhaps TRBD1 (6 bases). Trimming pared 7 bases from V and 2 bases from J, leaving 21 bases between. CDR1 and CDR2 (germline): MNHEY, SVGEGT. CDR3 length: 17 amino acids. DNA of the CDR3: TGTGCCAGCAACCACCCCACAGGGTCTGTAGGCAATCAGCCCCAGCATTTT. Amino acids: CASNHPTGSVGNQPQHF.

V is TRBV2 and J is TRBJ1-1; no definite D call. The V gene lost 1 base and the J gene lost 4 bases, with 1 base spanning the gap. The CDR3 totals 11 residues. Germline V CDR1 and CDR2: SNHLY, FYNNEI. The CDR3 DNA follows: TGTGCCAGCAGTGAAGTCACTGAAGCTTTCTTT. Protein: CASSEVTEAFF.

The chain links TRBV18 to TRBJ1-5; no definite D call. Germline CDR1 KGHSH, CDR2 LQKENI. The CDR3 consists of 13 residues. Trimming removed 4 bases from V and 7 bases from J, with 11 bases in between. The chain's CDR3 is CASSRQVEQPQHF. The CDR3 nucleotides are TGTGCCAGCTCACGGCAGGTCGAGCAGCCCCAGCATTTT.

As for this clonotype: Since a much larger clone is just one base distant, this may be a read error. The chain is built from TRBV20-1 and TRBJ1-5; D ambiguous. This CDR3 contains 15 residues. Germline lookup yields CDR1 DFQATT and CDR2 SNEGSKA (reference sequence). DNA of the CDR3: TGCAGTGCTAGGCCGCGGGAACAGCGGGATCAGCCCCGGCATTTT. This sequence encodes CSARPREQRDQPRHF.

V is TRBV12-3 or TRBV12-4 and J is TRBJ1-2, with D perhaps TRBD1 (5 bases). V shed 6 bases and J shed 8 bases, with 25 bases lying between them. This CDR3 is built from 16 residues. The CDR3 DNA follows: TGTGCCAGCAGGCGTGCGCTCGGGACTGCCGTTGGCGGCTACACCTTC. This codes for CASRRALGTAVGGYTF.

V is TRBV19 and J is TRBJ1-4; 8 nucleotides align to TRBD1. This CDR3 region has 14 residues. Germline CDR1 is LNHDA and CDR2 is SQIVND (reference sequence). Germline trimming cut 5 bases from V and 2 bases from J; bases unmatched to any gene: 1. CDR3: CASSRQGTNEKLFF. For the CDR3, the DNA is TGTGCCAGTAGTCGACAGGGGACTAATGAAAAACTGTTTTTT.

CDR3 DNA: TGTGCCAGCACTCCAGGGACAGGGGGTTACTCACCCCTCCACTTT. It is translated as CASTPGTGGYSPLHF. The V gene is TRBV27, the J gene TRBJ1-6; 11 bases fit TRBD1. The CDR3 runs to 15 residues. The germline V gene has CDR1 MNHEY and CDR2 SMNVEV (reference sequence). Unmatched junction bases numbered 9, after V lost 7 bases and J lost 10 bases.

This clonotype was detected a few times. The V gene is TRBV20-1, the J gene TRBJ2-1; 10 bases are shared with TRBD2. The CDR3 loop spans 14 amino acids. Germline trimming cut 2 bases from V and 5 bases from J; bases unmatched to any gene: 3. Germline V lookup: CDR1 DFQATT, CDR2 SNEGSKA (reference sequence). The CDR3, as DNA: TGCAGTGCTAGAAGCGGGGGGGTACACAATGAGCAGTTCTTC. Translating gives CSARSGGVHNEQFF.

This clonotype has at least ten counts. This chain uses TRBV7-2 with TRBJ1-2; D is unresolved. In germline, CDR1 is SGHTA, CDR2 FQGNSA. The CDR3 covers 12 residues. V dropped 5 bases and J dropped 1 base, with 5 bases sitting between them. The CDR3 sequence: CASSPDNYGYTF. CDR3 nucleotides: TGTGCCAGCAGCCCCGATAACTATGGCTACACCTTC.

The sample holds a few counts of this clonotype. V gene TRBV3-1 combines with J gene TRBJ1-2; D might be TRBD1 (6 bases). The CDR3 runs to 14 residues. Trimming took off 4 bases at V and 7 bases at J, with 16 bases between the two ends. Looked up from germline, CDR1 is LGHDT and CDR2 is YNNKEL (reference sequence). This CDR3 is CASSPPGDRSGYTF. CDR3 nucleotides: TGTGCCAGCAGCCCCCCAGGGGATCGGAGTGGCTACACCTTC.

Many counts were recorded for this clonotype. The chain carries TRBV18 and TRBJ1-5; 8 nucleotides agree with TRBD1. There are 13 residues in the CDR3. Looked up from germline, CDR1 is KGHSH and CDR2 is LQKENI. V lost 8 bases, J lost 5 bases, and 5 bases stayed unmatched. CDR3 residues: CASTQGGYQPQHF. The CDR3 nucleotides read TGTGCCAGCACACAGGGGGGTTATCAGCCCCAGCATTTT. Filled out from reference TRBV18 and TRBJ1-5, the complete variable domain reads NAGVMQNPRHLVRRRGQEARLRCSPMKGHSHVYWYRQLPEEGLKFMVYLQKENIIDESGMPKERFSAEFPKEGPSILRIQQVVRGDSAAYFCASTQGGYQPQHFGDGTRLSIL.

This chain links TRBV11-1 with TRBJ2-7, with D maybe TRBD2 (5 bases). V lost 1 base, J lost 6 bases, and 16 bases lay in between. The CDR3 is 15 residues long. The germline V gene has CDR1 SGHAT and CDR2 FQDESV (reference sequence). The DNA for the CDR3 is TGTGCCAGCAGCTTAGAAGTGGCAGGAGGAGTCGAGCAGTACTTC. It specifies CASSLEVAGGVEQYF. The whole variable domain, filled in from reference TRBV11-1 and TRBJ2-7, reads EAEVAQSPRYKITEKSQAVAFWCDPISGHATLYWYRQILGQGPELLVQFQDESVVDDSQLPKDRFSAERLKGVDSTLKIQPAELGDSAMYLCASSLEVAGGVEQYFGPGTRLTVT.

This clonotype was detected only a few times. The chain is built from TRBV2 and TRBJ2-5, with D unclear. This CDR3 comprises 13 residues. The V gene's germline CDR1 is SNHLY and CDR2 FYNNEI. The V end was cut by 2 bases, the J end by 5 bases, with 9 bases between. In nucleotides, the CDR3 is TGTGCCAGCAGTGAAATCGGTAGCGAGACCCAGTACTTC. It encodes CASSEIGSETQYF.

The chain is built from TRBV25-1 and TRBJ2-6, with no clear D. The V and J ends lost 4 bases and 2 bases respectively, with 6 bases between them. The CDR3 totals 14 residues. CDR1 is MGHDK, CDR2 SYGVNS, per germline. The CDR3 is CASSAYTGANVLTF. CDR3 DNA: TGTGCCAGCAGTGCCTATACTGGGGCCAACGTCCTGACTTTC.

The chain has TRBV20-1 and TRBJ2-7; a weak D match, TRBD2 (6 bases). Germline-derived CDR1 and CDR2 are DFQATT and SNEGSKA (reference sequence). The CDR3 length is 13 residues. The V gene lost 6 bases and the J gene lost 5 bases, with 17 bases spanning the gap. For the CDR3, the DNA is TGCAGTGCCAAGGGTTCAGGGAGGAACGAGCAGTACTTC. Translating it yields CSAKGSGRNEQYF.

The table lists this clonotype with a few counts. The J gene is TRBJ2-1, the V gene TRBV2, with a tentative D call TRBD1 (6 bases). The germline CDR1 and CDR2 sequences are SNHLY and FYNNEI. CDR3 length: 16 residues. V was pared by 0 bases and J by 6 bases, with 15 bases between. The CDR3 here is CASSEAPLQGGNEQFF. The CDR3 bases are TGTGCCAGCAGTGAAGCGCCGCTACAGGGTGGCAATGAGCAGTTCTTC.

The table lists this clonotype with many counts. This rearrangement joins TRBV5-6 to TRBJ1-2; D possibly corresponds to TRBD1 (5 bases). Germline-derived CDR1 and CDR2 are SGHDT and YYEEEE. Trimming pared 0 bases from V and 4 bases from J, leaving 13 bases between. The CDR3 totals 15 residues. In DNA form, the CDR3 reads TGTGCCAGCAGCTTGGACGGGGGAACCCTCTATGGCTACACCTTC. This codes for CASSLDGGTLYGYTF.

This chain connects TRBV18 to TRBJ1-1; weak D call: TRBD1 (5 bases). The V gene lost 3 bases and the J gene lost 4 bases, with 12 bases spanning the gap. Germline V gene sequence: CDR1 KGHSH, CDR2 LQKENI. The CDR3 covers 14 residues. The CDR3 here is CASSPGPQGTEAFF. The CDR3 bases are TGTGCCAGCTCACCGGGACCCCAAGGCACTGAAGCTTTCTTT. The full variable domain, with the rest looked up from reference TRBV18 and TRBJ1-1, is NAGVMQNPRHLVRRRGQEARLRCSPMKGHSHVYWYRQLPEEGLKFMVYLQKENIIDESGMPKERFSAEFPKEGPSILRIQQVVRGDSAAYFCASSPGPQGTEAFFGQGTRLTVV.

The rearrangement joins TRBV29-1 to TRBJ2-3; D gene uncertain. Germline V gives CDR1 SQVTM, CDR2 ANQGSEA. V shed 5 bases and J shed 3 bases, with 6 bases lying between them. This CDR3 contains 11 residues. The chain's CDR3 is CSVRMTDTQYF. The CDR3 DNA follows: TGCAGCGTTCGCATGACAGATACGCAGTATTTT.

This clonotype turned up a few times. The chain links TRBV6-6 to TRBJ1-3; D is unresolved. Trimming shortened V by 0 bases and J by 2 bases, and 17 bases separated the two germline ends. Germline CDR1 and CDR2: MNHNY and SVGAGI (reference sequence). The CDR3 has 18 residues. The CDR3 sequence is CASSYSRASQNPGNTIYF. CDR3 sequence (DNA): TGTGCCAGCAGTTACTCGAGGGCCTCCCAAAACCCTGGAAACACCATATATTTT.

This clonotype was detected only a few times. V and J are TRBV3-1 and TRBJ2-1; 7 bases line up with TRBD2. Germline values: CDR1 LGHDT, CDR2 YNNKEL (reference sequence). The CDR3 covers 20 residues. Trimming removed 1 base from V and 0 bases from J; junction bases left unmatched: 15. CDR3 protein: CASSQVNRVTGGSSYNEQFF. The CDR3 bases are TGTGCCAGCAGCCAAGTTAATAGAGTCACGGGGGGTAGCTCCTACAATGAGCAGTTCTTC.

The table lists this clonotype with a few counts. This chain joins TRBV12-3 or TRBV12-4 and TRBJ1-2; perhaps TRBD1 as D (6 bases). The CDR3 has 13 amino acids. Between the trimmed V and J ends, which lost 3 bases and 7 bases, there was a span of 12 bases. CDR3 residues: CASSFGQFGGYTF. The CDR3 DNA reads TGTGCCAGCAGTTTCGGACAGTTCGGTGGCTACACCTTC.